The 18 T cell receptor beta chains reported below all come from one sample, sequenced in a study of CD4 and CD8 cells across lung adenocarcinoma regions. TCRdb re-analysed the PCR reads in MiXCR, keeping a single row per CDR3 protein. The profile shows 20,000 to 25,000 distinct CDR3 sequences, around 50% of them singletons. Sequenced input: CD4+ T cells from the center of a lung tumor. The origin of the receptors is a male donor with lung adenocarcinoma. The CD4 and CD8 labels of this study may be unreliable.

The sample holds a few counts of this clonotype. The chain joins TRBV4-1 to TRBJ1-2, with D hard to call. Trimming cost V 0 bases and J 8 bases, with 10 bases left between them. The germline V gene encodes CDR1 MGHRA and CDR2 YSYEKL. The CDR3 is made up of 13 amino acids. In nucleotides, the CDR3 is TGCGCCAGCAGCCAAGATAAAGTTGAGGGCTACACCTTC. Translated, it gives CASSQDKVEGYTF.

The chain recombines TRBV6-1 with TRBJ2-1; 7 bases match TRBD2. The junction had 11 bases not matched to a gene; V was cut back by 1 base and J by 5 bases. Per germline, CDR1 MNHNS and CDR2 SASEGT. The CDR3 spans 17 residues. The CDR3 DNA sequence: TGTGCCAGCAGTGAAGGGGAGGGCAGAGTTCGAAACAATGAGCAGTTCTTC. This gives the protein CASSEGEGRVRNNEQFF.

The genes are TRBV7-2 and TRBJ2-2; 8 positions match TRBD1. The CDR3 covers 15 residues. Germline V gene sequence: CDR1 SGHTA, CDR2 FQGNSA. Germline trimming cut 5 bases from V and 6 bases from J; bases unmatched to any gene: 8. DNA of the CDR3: TGTGCCAGCAGCCCGGGGACAGGTTTTTCCGGGGAGCTGTTTTTT. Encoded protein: CASSPGTGFSGELFF. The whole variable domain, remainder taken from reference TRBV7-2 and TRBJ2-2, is GAGVSQSPSNKVTEKGKDVELRCDPISGHTALYWYRQSLGQGLEFLIYFQGNSAPDKSGLPSDRFSAERTGGSVSTLTIQRTQQEDSAVYLCASSPGTGFSGELFFGEGSRLTVL.

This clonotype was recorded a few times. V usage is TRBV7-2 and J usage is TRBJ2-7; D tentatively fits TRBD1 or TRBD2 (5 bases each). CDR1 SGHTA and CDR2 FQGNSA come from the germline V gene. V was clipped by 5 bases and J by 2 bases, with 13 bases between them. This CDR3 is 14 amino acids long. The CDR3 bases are TGTGCCAGCAGCATCTACTCGGGACCCTACGAGCAGTACTTC. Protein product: CASSIYSGPYEQYF.

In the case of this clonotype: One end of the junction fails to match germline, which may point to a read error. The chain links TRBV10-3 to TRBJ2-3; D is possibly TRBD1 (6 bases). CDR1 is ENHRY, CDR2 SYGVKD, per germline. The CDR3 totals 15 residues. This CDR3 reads CARGLQAGIPGAQFF. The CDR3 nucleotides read TGTGCCCGGGGCCTCCAGGCTGGAATCCCAGGGGCGCAGTTTTTT.

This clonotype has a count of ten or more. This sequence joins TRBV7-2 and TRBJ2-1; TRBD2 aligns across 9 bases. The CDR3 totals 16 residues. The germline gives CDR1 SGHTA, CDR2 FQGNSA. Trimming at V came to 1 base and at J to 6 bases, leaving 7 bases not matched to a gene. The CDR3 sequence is CASSLDSGRLGNEQFF. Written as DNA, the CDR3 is TGTGCCAGCAGCTTAGACAGCGGGAGGCTTGGCAATGAGCAGTTCTTC. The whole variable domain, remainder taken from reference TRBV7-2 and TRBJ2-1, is GAGVSQSPSNKVTEKGKDVELRCDPISGHTALYWYRQSLGQGLEFLIYFQGNSAPDKSGLPSDRFSAERTGGSVSTLTIQRTQQEDSAVYLCASSLDSGRLGNEQFFGPGTRLTVL.

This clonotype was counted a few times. CDR3 protein: CASSPGRRARGTETQYF. CDR3 DNA sequence: TGTGCCAGCAGTCCTGGCCGACGAGCCCGTGGGACAGAGACCCAGTACTTC. J is TRBJ2-5 and V is TRBV27; D may be TRBD1 or TRBD2 (5 bases each). The CDR3 covers 17 residues. V lost 5 bases and J lost 4, with 23 bases in between. The germline gives CDR1 MNHEY, CDR2 SMNVEV (reference sequence).

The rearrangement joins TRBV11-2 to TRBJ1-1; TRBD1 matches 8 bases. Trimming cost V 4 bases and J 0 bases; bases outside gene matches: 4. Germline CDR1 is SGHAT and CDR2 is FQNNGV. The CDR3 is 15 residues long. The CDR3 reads CASSSSDRVNTEAFF. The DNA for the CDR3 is TGTGCCAGCAGCTCGTCGGACAGGGTGAACACTGAAGCTTTCTTT.

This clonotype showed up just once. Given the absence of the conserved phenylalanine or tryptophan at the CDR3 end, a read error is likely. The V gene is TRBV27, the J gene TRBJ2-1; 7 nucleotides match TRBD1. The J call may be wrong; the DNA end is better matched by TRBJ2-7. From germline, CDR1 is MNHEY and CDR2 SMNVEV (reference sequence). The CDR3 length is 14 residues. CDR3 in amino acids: CASSLGTDAYEQYL. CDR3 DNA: TGTGCCAGCAGTTTAGGGACAGATGCCTACGAGCAGTACCTC.

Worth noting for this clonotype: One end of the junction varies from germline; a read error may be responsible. CDR3 loop: CASRGKGGRVQETQYF. The CDR3 DNA reads as TGTGCCAGCAGGGGGAAAGGGGGCCGTGTCCAAGAGACCCAGTATTTC. The chain employs TRBV27 and TRBJ2-5, with TRBD1 matching over 7 bases. From germline, CDR1 is MNHEY and CDR2 SMNVEV (reference sequence). The CDR3 is 16 residues long.

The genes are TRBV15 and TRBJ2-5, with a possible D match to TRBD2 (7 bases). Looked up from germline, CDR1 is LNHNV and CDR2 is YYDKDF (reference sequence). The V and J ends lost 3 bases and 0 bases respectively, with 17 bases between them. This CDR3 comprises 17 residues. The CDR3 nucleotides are TGTGCCACCAGCAGGGATGGGGGGGGCCGGGACCAAGAGACCCAGTACTTC. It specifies CATSRDGGGRDQETQYF.

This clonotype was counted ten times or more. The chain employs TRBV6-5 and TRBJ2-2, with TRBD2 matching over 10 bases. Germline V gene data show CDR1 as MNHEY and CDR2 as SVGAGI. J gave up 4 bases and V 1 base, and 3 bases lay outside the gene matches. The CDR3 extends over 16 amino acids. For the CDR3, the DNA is TGTGCCAGCAGTTACTGGCTAGCGGGAGCCACCGGGGAGCTGTTTTTT. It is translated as CASSYWLAGATGELFF.

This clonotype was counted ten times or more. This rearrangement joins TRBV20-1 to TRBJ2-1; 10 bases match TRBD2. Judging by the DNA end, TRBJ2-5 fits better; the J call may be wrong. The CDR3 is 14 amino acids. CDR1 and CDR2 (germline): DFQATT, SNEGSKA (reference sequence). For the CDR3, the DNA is TGCAGTGCCACCACTAGCGGGGCGGGAGAGACCCAGTACTTC. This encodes CSATTSGAGETQYF.

The CDR3 coding sequence is TGTGCCAGCAGTCCTGGCCGACTGGGTTGTGAGACAGATACGCAGTATTTT. This sequence encodes CASSPGRLGCETDTQYF. The rearrangement joins TRBV27 to TRBJ2-3; D call uncertain. The CDR3 is made up of 17 amino acids. With 5 bases removed from V and 3 bases from J, the gap between germline ends came to 21 bases. The germline V gene has CDR1 MNHEY and CDR2 SMNVEV (reference sequence).

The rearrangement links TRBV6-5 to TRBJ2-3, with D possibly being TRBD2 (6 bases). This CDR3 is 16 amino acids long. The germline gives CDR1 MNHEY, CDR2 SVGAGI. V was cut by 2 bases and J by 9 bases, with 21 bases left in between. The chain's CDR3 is CASSYQGGTAKNTQYF. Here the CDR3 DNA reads TGTGCCAGCAGTTACCAGGGCGGGACGGCCAAAAACACGCAGTATTTT.

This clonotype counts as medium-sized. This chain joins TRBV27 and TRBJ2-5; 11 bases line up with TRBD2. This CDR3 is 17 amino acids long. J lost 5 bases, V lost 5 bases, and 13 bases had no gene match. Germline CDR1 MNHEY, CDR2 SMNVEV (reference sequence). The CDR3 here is CASSLSSYGTSGETQYF. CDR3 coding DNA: TGTGCCAGCAGTCTCTCTTCATACGGGACTAGCGGTGAGACCCAGTACTTC.

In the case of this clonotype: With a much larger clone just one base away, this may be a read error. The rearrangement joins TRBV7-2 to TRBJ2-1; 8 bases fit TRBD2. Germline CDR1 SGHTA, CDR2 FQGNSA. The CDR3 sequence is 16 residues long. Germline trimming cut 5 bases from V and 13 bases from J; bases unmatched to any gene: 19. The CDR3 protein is CASSQPPGLGKETQFF. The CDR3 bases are TGTGCCAGCAGCCAGCCGCCGGGACTAGGGAAAGAGACCCAGTTCTTC.

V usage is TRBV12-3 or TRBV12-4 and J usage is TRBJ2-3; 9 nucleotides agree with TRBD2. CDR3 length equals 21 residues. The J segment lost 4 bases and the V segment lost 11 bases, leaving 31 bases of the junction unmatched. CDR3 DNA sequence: TGTGCCTTACGGGGCTGCGGGAGGGTGGCGACTGGGGTGAATGGCCCAGATACGCAGTATTTT. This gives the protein CALRGCGRVATGVNGPDTQYF.